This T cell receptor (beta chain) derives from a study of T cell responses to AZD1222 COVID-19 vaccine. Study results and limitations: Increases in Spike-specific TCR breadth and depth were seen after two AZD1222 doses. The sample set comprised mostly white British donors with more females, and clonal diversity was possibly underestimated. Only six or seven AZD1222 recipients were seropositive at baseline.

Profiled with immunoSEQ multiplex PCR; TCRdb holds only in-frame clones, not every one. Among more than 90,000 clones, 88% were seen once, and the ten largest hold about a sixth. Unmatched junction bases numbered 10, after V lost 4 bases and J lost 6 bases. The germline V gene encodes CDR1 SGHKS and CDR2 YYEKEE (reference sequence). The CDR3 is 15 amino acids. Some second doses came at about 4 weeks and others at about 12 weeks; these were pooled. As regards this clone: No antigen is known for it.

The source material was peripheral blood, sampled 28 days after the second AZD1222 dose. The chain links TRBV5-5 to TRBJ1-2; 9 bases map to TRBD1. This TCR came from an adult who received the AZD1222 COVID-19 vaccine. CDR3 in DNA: TGTGCCAGCAGCCCGAGACGGGACAGGGTGGATGGCTACACCTTC. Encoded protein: CASSPRRDRVDGYTF. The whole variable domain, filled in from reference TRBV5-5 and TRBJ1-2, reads DAGVTQSPTHLIKTRGQQVTLRCSPISGHKSVSWYQQVLGQGPQFIFQYYEKEERGRGNFPDRFSARQFPNYSSELNVNALLLGDSALYLCASSPRRDRVDGYTFGSGTRLTVV.